This T cell receptor beta chain was captured in a study of T cells in Graves' hyperthyroidism and ophthalmopathy. Study conclusions and caveats: The model predicted ophthalmopathy a median approximately 6.3 months before onset. From stable hyperthyroidism, ophthalmopathy was separated by a 13 V-J model.

Trimming took 3 bases from V and 7 from J, leaving 16 bases between them. CDR3 size: 15 residues. Looked up from germline, CDR1 is SNHLY and CDR2 is FYNNEI. This clonotype occurred many times. What it recognizes is unknown. From RNA transcripts, TCR beta CDR3 regions were amplified. First-round RT-PCR with HTBI primers amplified the TCR CDR3 region. TCRdb re-derived calls from the multiplex PCR reads in MiXCR, one entry per CDR3 protein. The data show around 600,000 distinct CDR3 sequences, with 13% to 15% seen just once and around 12% held by the top ten. The chain links TRBV2 to TRBJ2-1; TRBD2 might be the D (5 bases). The material sequenced was blood. The TCR comes from a woman aged 50 to 60 with Graves' ophthalmopathy. CDR3 loop: CASSEGSRAVNEQFF. CDR3 nucleotide sequence: TGTGCCAGCAGTGAGGGGTCGAGGGCGGTGAATGAGCAGTTCTTC.